A single sample gave rise to the 26 T cell receptor beta chains below, sequenced in a study of T-cell reconstitution after alpha-beta-depleted transplantation in children. The TCRbeta library incorporated unique molecular identifiers. TCRdb analysed the PCR reads with MiXCR anew, one entry per CDR3 protein. The sample lists 90,000 to 100,000 distinct CDR3 sequences, around 22% seen once, with over 20% in the top ten. The sample here was PBMCs, taken before TCRalphabeta/CD19-depleted stem cell transplant. The receptors come from a boy aged 2 to 10 with acute lymphoblastic leukemia, due to receive a stem cell transplant.

V gene TRBV27 combines with J gene TRBJ1-4; no reliable D call. V lost 6 bases, J lost 5 bases, and 7 bases lay in between. CDR1 MNHEY and CDR2 SMNVEV come from the germline V gene (reference sequence). The CDR3 is 12 residues long. The CDR3 DNA reads TGTGCCAGCAGGACGAAGAATGAAAAACTGTTTTTT. Translating it yields CASRTKNEKLFF. Based on the CDR3 plus reference TRBV27 and TRBJ1-4, the full variable domain is EAQVTQNPRYLITVTGKKLTVTCSQNMNHEYMSWYRQDPGLGLRQIYYSMNVEVTDKGDVPEGYKVSRKEKRNFPLILESPSPNQTSLYFCASRTKNEKLFFGSGTQLSVL.

This clonotype was recorded once. The J gene is TRBJ2-7, the V gene TRBV6-2 or TRBV6-3; unclear D gene. V was shortened by 6 bases and J by 3 bases, with 15 bases between the two germline ends. Germline V lookup: CDR1 MNHEY, CDR2 SVGEGT. The CDR3 loop spans 14 amino acids. The CDR3 is CASRMIGEFYEQYF. CDR3 DNA: TGTGCCAGCAGGATGATCGGAGAGTTCTACGAGCAGTACTTC.

CDR3 coding DNA: TGCGCCAGCAGCCCCGGGATGGATCGATACGAGCAGTACTTC. It is translated as CASSPGMDRYEQYF. The V gene is TRBV4-1, the J gene TRBJ2-7; the D gene is possibly TRBD2 (5 bases). Germline CDR1 reads MGHRA; CDR2 reads YSYEKL. The germline V and J ends were trimmed by 4 bases and 4 bases, with 14 bases remaining between them. This CDR3 has 14 amino acids.

In this sample, this clonotype turned up a few times. The CDR3 coding sequence is TGTGCCAGCAGTTACTCTAGCGGAGGGGCCTACGAGCAGTACTTC. Translation: CASSYSSGGAYEQYF. The chain combines TRBV6-5 with TRBJ2-7; tentative D call: TRBD2 (6 bases). The CDR3 consists of 15 residues. Trimming shortened V by 0 bases and J by 2 bases, and 11 bases separated the two germline ends. CDR1 is MNHEY, CDR2 SVGAGI, per germline.

This sequence joins TRBV18 and TRBJ2-3; possible D gene TRBD1, 6 bases. CDR3 length equals 14 residues. V was trimmed by 3 bases and J by 6 bases, leaving 13 bases between them. In germline, CDR1 is KGHSH, CDR2 LQKENI. The chain's CDR3 is CASSPGQFHDTQYF. The DNA of the CDR3 is TGTGCCAGCTCACCCGGACAGTTTCACGATACGCAGTATTTT. The whole variable domain, filled in from reference TRBV18 and TRBJ2-3, reads NAGVMQNPRHLVRRRGQEARLRCSPMKGHSHVYWYRQLPEEGLKFMVYLQKENIIDESGMPKERFSAEFPKEGPSILRIQQVVRGDSAAYFCASSPGQFHDTQYFGPGTRLTVL.

This clonotype was counted only a few times. The chain links TRBV5-1 to TRBJ2-3, with D possibly TRBD2 on 5 matching bases. V lost 2 bases, J lost 6 bases, and 16 bases lay in between. The CDR3 spans 15 residues. Per the germline V gene, CDR1 is SGHRS and CDR2 is YFSETQ. CDR3 sequence reads: CASSLSDSASDTQYF. The DNA of the CDR3 is TGCGCCAGCAGCTTATCGGACTCCGCCTCGGATACGCAGTATTTT.

This clonotype was observed a handful of times. The rearrangement uses TRBV4-3 and TRBJ2-1; D unresolved. V was cut by 0 bases and J by 2 bases, with 2 bases left in between. This CDR3 spans 13 amino acids. Germline lookup yields CDR1 LGHNA and CDR2 YSLEER. The DNA of the CDR3 is TGCGCCAGCAGCCAAGAGGCCTACAATGAGCAGTTCTTC. Translation gives CASSQEAYNEQFF.

The chain joins TRBV13 to TRBJ2-5, with no clear D. This CDR3 spans 12 amino acids. Germline values: CDR1 PRHDT, CDR2 FYEKMQ (reference sequence). The V end was cut by 5 bases, the J end by 3 bases, with 7 bases between. Here the CDR3 reads CASSIQKETQYF. Written as DNA, the CDR3 is TGTGCCAGCAGCATTCAAAAAGAGACCCAGTACTTC.

V is TRBV4-1 and J is TRBJ2-3; a possible D gene is TRBD2 (6 bases). Germline V gene sequence: CDR1 MGHRA, CDR2 YSYEKL. V was clipped by 3 bases and J by 4 bases, with 17 bases between them. The CDR3 contains 16 residues. CDR3 protein: CASSQDLGGNADTQYF. The CDR3 DNA sequence: TGCGCCAGCAGCCAGGATCTGGGCGGGAACGCAGATACGCAGTATTTT.

This clonotype was detected only a few times. J is TRBJ1-6 and V is TRBV10-2, with unresolved D. The germline gives CDR1 WSHSY, CDR2 SAAADI. V lost 2 bases and J lost 7, with 6 bases in between. CDR3 length equals 13 residues. The DNA of the CDR3 is TGCGCCAGCAGTGAGCGCTGGAATTCACCCCTCCACTTT. It codes for CASSERWNSPLHF.

The sample holds a few counts of this clonotype. The chain combines TRBV5-1 with TRBJ2-7; D perhaps matches TRBD2 (6 bases). Looked up from germline, CDR1 is SGHRS and CDR2 is YFSETQ. The CDR3 is 15 residues long. Trimming shortened V by 0 bases and J by 3 bases, and 13 bases separated the two germline ends. The CDR3 DNA reads TGCGCCAGCAGCTTGGATTCCGGAGGGTTCTACGAGCAGTACTTC. This sequence encodes CASSLDSGGFYEQYF.

The CDR3 sequence is CASSLQGASTNEKLFF. CDR3 DNA sequence: TGCGCCAGCAGCTTGCAGGGGGCATCAACTAATGAAAAACTGTTTTTT. The chain is built from TRBV5-1 and TRBJ1-4, with 8 bases lining up with TRBD1. This CDR3 is built from 16 residues. The V segment lost 1 base and the J segment 0 bases; nucleotides outside the gene matches: 2. Germline CDR1 is SGHRS and CDR2 is YFSETQ.

The V and J genes are TRBV6-1 and TRBJ2-2; no definite D call. The germline V gene encodes CDR1 MNHNS and CDR2 SASEGT. The CDR3 is 14 amino acids. V was shortened by 8 bases and J by 4 bases, with 14 bases between the two germline ends. CDR3 in amino acids: CASAPTPRTGELFF. In DNA, the CDR3 is TGTGCCAGCGCGCCCACCCCCCGCACCGGGGAGCTGTTTTTT.

This clonotype was seen only a few times. The rearrangement joins TRBV5-1 to TRBJ2-3, with a tentative D call TRBD2 (6 bases). CDR1 and CDR2 from the germline V gene are SGHRS and YFSETQ. This CDR3 has 15 amino acids. Trimming cost V 0 bases and J 1 base, with 9 bases left between them. The CDR3 here is CASSLDWGGTDTQYF. Written as DNA, the CDR3 is TGCGCCAGCAGCTTGGACTGGGGGGGCACAGATACGCAGTATTTT.

V gene TRBV27 combines with J gene TRBJ1-2, with D hard to call. CDR1 and CDR2 (germline): MNHEY, SMNVEV (reference sequence). The CDR3 consists of 13 residues. Trimming shortened V by 0 bases and J by 3 bases, and 5 bases separated the two germline ends. CDR3 in DNA: TGTGCCAGCAGTTTATCGGGCGACTATGGCTACACCTTC. This translates into CASSLSGDYGYTF.

This clonotype was counted between two and nine times. The rearrangement uses TRBV15 and TRBJ1-1; D is uncertain. The CDR3 has 13 amino acids. The germline gives CDR1 LNHNV, CDR2 YYDKDF (reference sequence). V was shortened by 6 bases and J by 2 bases, with 10 bases between the two germline ends. CDR3 bases: TGTGCCACCAGACCCGACCCCAACACTGAAGCTTTCTTT. This translates into CATRPDPNTEAFF.

This clonotype was picked up a small number of times. The V call is TRBV27, the J call TRBJ2-7, with 9 nucleotides matching TRBD2. The CDR3 has 14 amino acids. CDR1 is MNHEY and CDR2 is SMNVEV in the germline V gene (reference sequence). The J segment lost 6 bases and the V segment lost 3 bases, leaving 6 bases of the junction unmatched. The CDR3 is CASSLTSGVGEQYF. In DNA form, the CDR3 reads TGTGCCAGCAGTTTGACTAGCGGAGTGGGCGAGCAGTACTTC.

This clonotype was seen a few times. J is TRBJ2-7 and V is TRBV5-1; possible D gene TRBD1, 6 bases. The CDR3 is 14 amino acids. Germline V gene sequence: CDR1 SGHRS, CDR2 YFSETQ. V was cut by 0 bases and J by 5 bases, with 12 bases left in between. The CDR3 region is CASSLAGYRDEQYF. In DNA form, the CDR3 reads TGCGCCAGCAGCTTGGCCGGGTACAGGGACGAGCAGTACTTC.

The genes are TRBV2 and TRBJ1-2, with 7 bases lining up with TRBD1. The CDR3 totals 13 residues. The J segment lost 2 bases and the V segment lost 6 bases, leaving 3 bases of the junction unmatched. Germline assignment: CDR1 SNHLY and CDR2 FYNNEI. CDR3 sequence (DNA): TGTGCCAGCAGGGGACAGTTCAACTATGGCTACACCTTC. It is translated as CASRGQFNYGYTF.

This clonotype was seen only a few times. The chain has TRBV6-1 and TRBJ2-3; D assignment may be TRBD1 or TRBD2 (6 bases each). This CDR3 comprises 14 residues. V gave up 3 bases and J gave up 6 bases, with 13 bases separating them. From germline, CDR1 is MNHNS and CDR2 SASEGT. As DNA, the CDR3 is TGTGCCAGCAGTGACCGCGGAGGGGGGGATACGCAGTATTTT. It is translated as CASSDRGGGDTQYF.

This clonotype came up a few times. The chain has TRBV20-1 and TRBJ2-1, with D hard to call. There are 13 residues in the CDR3. Trimming removed 6 bases at V and 7 bases at J, with 16 bases between. The V gene's germline CDR1 is DFQATT and CDR2 SNEGSKA (reference sequence). The CDR3 DNA reads as TGCAGTGCAAGCGAGCTCTGGCGGAATGAGCAGTTCTTC. Encoded protein: CSASELWRNEQFF.

The DNA for the CDR3 is TGTGCCTGGAGTGTCTGGACGAACACTGAAGCTTTCTTT. Encoded protein: CAWSVWTNTEAFF. J is TRBJ1-1 and V is TRBV30; no reliable D call. Germline loops: CDR1 GTSNPN, CDR2 SVGIG (reference sequence). The length of the CDR3 is 13 residues. The germline V and J ends were trimmed by 0 bases and 1 base, with 6 bases remaining between them.

V and J are TRBV5-1 and TRBJ2-7, with TRBD2 identical over 10 bases. V gave up 0 bases and J gave up 2 bases; unmatched junction bases: 8. The CDR3 spans 17 residues. Germline CDR1 is SGHRS and CDR2 is YFSETQ. The CDR3 region is CASSLGWTSGFPYEQYF. DNA of the CDR3: TGCGCCAGCAGCTTGGGGTGGACTAGCGGATTTCCCTACGAGCAGTACTTC.

This sequence joins TRBV7-9 and TRBJ2-1; possibly TRBD1 or TRBD2 for D (6 bases each). V was cut by 2 bases and J by 4 bases, with 12 bases left in between. CDR1 is SEHNR, CDR2 FQNEAQ, per germline (reference sequence). This CDR3 is 15 amino acids long. DNA for the CDR3: TGTGCCAGCAGCTTAAAGCGGAGGGGGTACAATGAGCAGTTCTTC. Translation: CASSLKRRGYNEQFF.

The chain combines TRBV4-1 with TRBJ2-3; the match to TRBD2 covers 10 bases. The germline CDR1 and CDR2 sequences are MGHRA and YSYEKL. The CDR3 is 15 amino acids. Germline trimming cut 8 bases from V and 1 base from J; bases unmatched to any gene: 6. This CDR3 reads CASGPGTSGTDTQYF. The DNA of the CDR3 is TGCGCCAGCGGGCCCGGGACTAGCGGCACAGATACGCAGTATTTT.

At least ten counts were recorded for this clonotype. Here the CDR3 reads CASSQETQYF. Written as DNA, the CDR3 is TGTGCCAGCAGCCAAGAGACCCAGTACTTC. The V and J genes are TRBV3-1 and TRBJ2-5; D gene ambiguous. This CDR3 is built from 10 residues. The V gene lost 0 bases and the J gene lost 7 bases, with 0 bases spanning the gap. Germline assignment: CDR1 LGHDT and CDR2 YNNKEL (reference sequence).